Listed here is a single TCR beta chain. Its antigen is not known. This entry is derived from a study of PD-1 blockade in classical Hodgkin lymphoma. Background on the study: Nivolumab was administered to patients intravenously at 3 mg/kg every 2 weeks.

Study outcomes and limitations: Prior to therapy, complete responders displayed diversity much like that of newly diagnosed patients. When set against healthy donors, newly diagnosed patients were reported to show lower baseline TCR diversity. The drivers behind the repertoire differences, possibly disease activity or prior therapy, remain undefined.

Repertoires were generated with immunoSEQ multiplex PCR, while TCRdb's copy carries only in-frame clones and drops some. The sample consists of tens of thousands of clones, approximately 77% of them appearing once. With V trimmed by 8 bases and J by 8 bases, 21 bases remained unmatched. The CDR3 consists of 17 residues. Looked up from germline, CDR1 is SGHDT and CDR2 is YYEEEE. Time point: cycle 4 day 1 (C4D1), after less than seven weeks of nivolumab. Relapse was seen in all patients after autologous stem cell transplantation, and brentuximab vedotin exposure was variable. The sequence derives from a human donor with classical Hodgkin lymphoma. The chain recombines TRBV5-6 with TRBJ2-3; 9 bases match TRBD2. This specimen was peripheral blood mononuclear cells (PBMCs), taken before the fourth cycle of nivolumab. CDR3 sequence: CASSLPGGRGGAGTQYF. The CDR3, as DNA: TGTGCCAGTTCACTCCCCGGCGGGCGCGGGGGGGCCGGTACGCAGTATTTT.